This entry lists 24 T cell receptor beta chains sequenced from one sample in a study of CD8 T cells in ankylosing spondylitis. From the 5' RACE reads, TCRdb called clonotypes with MiXCR, one entry per CDR3 protein. This sample has about 36,000 distinct CDR3 sequences, with 6% found just once. Sequencing was carried out using blood, either unsorted or a sorted T cell fraction (not recorded which). The source is a male donor with ankylosing spondylitis or in good health (not recorded which).

This clonotype was counted at least ten times. The gene calls are TRBV19 and TRBJ2-2; D is unresolved. V was trimmed by 8 bases and J by 4 bases, leaving 20 bases between them. The germline V gene encodes CDR1 LNHDA and CDR2 SQIVND (reference sequence). This CDR3 has 16 residues. The CDR3 DNA sequence: TGTGCCAGTTCGCCGGCTTCCGCTATCATCACCGGGGAGCTGTTTTTT. Encoded protein: CASSPASAIITGELFF.

CDR3 sequence reads: CSVCDSFPYEQYF. CDR3 sequence (DNA): TGCAGCGTCTGCGACAGTTTCCCCTACGAGCAGTACTTC. This chain links TRBV29-1 with TRBJ2-7; a possible D gene is TRBD1 (5 bases). Germline lookup yields CDR1 SQVTM and CDR2 ANQGSEA. V gave up 6 bases and J gave up 2 bases, with 14 bases separating them. This CDR3 is 13 amino acids long.

The sample holds many counts of this clonotype. Here the CDR3 DNA reads TGTGCCAGCAGGGGCCCGACGGATACGCAGTATTTT. Translation: CASRGPTDTQYF. V is TRBV7-3 and J is TRBJ2-3; no definite D call. The CDR3 runs 12 residues. Germline lookup yields CDR1 SGHTA and CDR2 FQGTGA. The V end was cut by 6 bases, the J end by 6 bases, with 10 bases between. The whole variable domain, remainder taken from reference TRBV7-3 and TRBJ2-3, is GAGVSQTPSNKVTEKGKYVELRCDPISGHTALYWYRQSLGQGPEFLIYFQGTGAADDSGLPNDRFFAVRPEGSVSTLKIQRTERGDSAVYLCASRGPTDTQYFGPGTRLTVL.

In this sample, this clonotype turned up many times. The chain links TRBV30 to TRBJ2-3, with TRBD2 as a possible D gene (5 bases). Looked up from germline, CDR1 is GTSNPN and CDR2 is SVGIG (reference sequence). CDR3 length equals 15 residues. V lost 0 bases, J lost 1 base, and 11 bases lay in between. CDR3 amino acids: CAWSVPSSRTDTQYF. The CDR3 DNA sequence: TGTGCCTGGAGTGTACCTTCTAGCCGCACAGATACGCAGTATTTT.

At least ten counts were recorded for this clonotype. The chain uses TRBV7-9 and TRBJ1-2; TRBD1 might be the D (5 bases). Germline V gives CDR1 SEHNR, CDR2 FQNEAQ (reference sequence). This CDR3 spans 13 amino acids. Trimming cost V 5 bases and J 8 bases, with 15 bases left between them. CDR3 coding DNA: TGTGCCAGCAGCCCTCAGAGGGGCCGAGGCTACACCTTC. This translates into CASSPQRGRGYTF.

This clonotype was picked up many times. The chain has TRBV7-2 and TRBJ2-1, with no clear D. In germline, CDR1 is SGHTA, CDR2 FQGNSA. V was clipped by 2 bases and J by 12 bases, with 14 bases between them. The length of the CDR3 is 13 residues. CDR3 nucleotides: TGTGCCAGCAGCTTAACTATGGTAGATTTGCAGTTCTTC. Translation: CASSLTMVDLQFF. The variable domain in full, completed from reference TRBV7-2 and TRBJ2-1, reads GAGVSQSPSNKVTEKGKDVELRCDPISGHTALYWYRQSLGQGLEFLIYFQGNSAPDKSGLPSDRFSAERTGGSVSTLTIQRTQQEDSAVYLCASSLTMVDLQFFGPGTRLTVL.

This clonotype was detected a few times. The J gene is TRBJ2-1, the V gene TRBV11-2, with TRBD2 matching 10 bases. The germline V gene encodes CDR1 SGHAT and CDR2 FQNNGV. With V trimmed by 0 bases and J by 4 bases, 3 bases remained unmatched. This CDR3 has 16 amino acids. The chain's CDR3 is CASSLDPSGGYNEQFF. CDR3 DNA sequence: TGTGCCAGCAGCTTAGATCCTAGCGGGGGATACAATGAGCAGTTCTTC.

This clonotype was found many times. The chain uses TRBV6-1 and TRBJ1-2; D uncertain. The CDR3 is 14 residues long. The V gene lost 3 bases and the J gene lost 5 bases, with 13 bases spanning the gap. Germline CDR1 MNHNS, CDR2 SASEGT. Here the CDR3 DNA reads TGTGCCAGCAGTGACACCCTAAATGGGTATGGCTACACCTTC. Protein product: CASSDTLNGYGYTF.

This clonotype showed up many times. CDR3 nucleotide sequence: TGTGCCATCAGTGGGGGATTAGGGACCTCGGGTCGGACTGAAGCTTTCTTT. Translated, it gives CAISGGLGTSGRTEAFF. V and J are TRBV10-3 and TRBJ1-1, with D possibly matching TRBD1 (5 bases). Trimming pared 4 bases from V and 5 bases from J, leaving 23 bases between. Germline CDR1 reads ENHRY; CDR2 reads SYGVKD. The CDR3 is 17 residues long.

This clonotype came up many times. V is TRBV6-1 and J is TRBJ2-7; 7 positions match TRBD1. CDR1 and CDR2 (germline): MNHNS, SASEGT. The CDR3 has 15 residues. After removal of 6 bases from V and 0 bases from J, the junction contained 8 bases not matched to a gene. In nucleotides, the CDR3 is TGTGCCAGCAGCCACAGGGGCCGCCTCTCCTACGAGCAGTACTTC. Protein product: CASSHRGRLSYEQYF.

There are many counts of this clonotype. CDR3 loop: CASRREDTQYF. The CDR3 nucleotides read TGTGCCAGCAGGCGGGAAGATACGCAGTATTTT. The rearrangement links TRBV6-6 to TRBJ2-3; tentatively, D is TRBD2 (6 bases). Per the germline V gene, CDR1 is MNHNY and CDR2 is SVGAGI (reference sequence). CDR3 length: 11 amino acids. Trimming left V 6 bases short and J 5 bases short, with 6 bases between.

This clonotype has ten or more counts. The chain carries TRBV11-3 and TRBJ2-2, with D unclear. The germline CDR1 and CDR2 sequences are SGHNT and YENEEA. CDR3 length: 12 residues. Deletions cut 6 bases from V and 3 bases from J, with 5 bases between. The CDR3 region has the DNA TGTGCCAGCAGTAGGGACACCGGGGAGCTGTTTTTT. Protein product: CASSRDTGELFF.

This clonotype was recorded many times. The chain carries TRBV5-4 and TRBJ2-2; TRBD2 matches 7 bases. Per the germline V gene, CDR1 is SGHNT and CDR2 is YYREEE (reference sequence). The CDR3 is made up of 14 amino acids. Trimming took 4 bases from V and 5 from J; bases not matched to a gene: 5. The CDR3 DNA reads TGTGCCAGCAGCCCGGTAGCGGGTACCGGGGAGCTGTTTTTT. Encoded protein: CASSPVAGTGELFF.

The table lists this clonotype with many counts. V and J are TRBV29-1 and TRBJ2-5; D ambiguous. V dropped 4 bases and J dropped 1 base, with 4 bases sitting between them. CDR1 SQVTM and CDR2 ANQGSEA come from the germline V gene. This CDR3 contains 11 residues. The DNA of the CDR3 is TGCAGCGTTGGCAGCCAAGAGACCCAGTACTTC. Its protein is CSVGSQETQYF. The full variable domain, in which reference TRBV29-1 and TRBJ2-5 provide the parts outside the CDR3, is SAVISQKPSRDICQRGTSLTIQCQVDSQVTMMFWYRQQPGQSLTLIATANQGSEATYESGFVIDKFPISRPNLTFSTLTVSNMSPEDSSIYLCSVGSQETQYFGPGTRLLVL.

This clonotype was seen ten or more times. The chain couples TRBV12-3 or TRBV12-4 to TRBJ1-2; 8 nucleotides agree with TRBD1. Trimming cost V 6 bases and J 6 bases; bases outside gene matches: 9. This CDR3 is built from 14 residues. CDR3 DNA sequence: TGTGCCAGCAGCCACAGGGGGGCAGGGAATGGCTACACCTTC. It specifies CASSHRGAGNGYTF.

This clonotype was counted ten times or more. The genes are TRBV4-1 and TRBJ2-7; 7 bases are shared with TRBD1. The CDR3 contains 14 residues. V was pared by 4 bases and J by 3 bases, with 6 bases of the junction left unmatched. Germline V gene data show CDR1 as MGHRA and CDR2 as YSYEKL. In nucleotides, the CDR3 is TGCGCCAGCAGCCGCCACGGACAGGACTACGAGCAGTACTTC. The encoded protein is CASSRHGQDYEQYF.

This clonotype was counted ten times or more. DNA of the CDR3: TGTGCCAGCAGTGATGGGGCTTTGAACACTGAAGCTTTCTTT. Amino acid sequence: CASSDGALNTEAFF. The V and J genes are TRBV2 and TRBJ1-1; a weak D match, TRBD1 (5 bases). Trimming cost V 3 bases and J 0 bases, with 8 bases left between them. Germline V gene data show CDR1 as SNHLY and CDR2 as FYNNEI. The CDR3 extends over 14 amino acids.

The J gene is TRBJ1-5, the V gene TRBV2; 7 bases align to TRBD1. The ends lost 8 bases at V and 6 bases at J; junction bases unmatched: 7. CDR3 size: 13 residues. Germline V gene lookup returns CDR1 SNHLY and CDR2 FYNNEI. CDR3 DNA sequence: TGTGCCAGCTACGACAGGGCCGGTCAGCCCCAGCATTTT. This encodes CASYDRAGQPQHF.

This clonotype was recorded at least ten times. The chain joins TRBV4-3 to TRBJ1-2; no definite D call. The CDR3 extends over 15 amino acids. Germline CDR1 is LGHNA and CDR2 is YSLEER. The V gene lost 4 bases and the J gene lost 8 bases, with 20 bases spanning the gap. The DNA for the CDR3 is TGCGCCAGCAGCCTCTCGTGGGCTGCCAATTGGGGCTACACCTTC. It specifies CASSLSWAANWGYTF.

The sample holds many counts of this clonotype. The genes are TRBV19 and TRBJ2-1, with D perhaps matching TRBD1 or TRBD2 (5 bases each). The CDR3 has 16 residues. CDR1 and CDR2 from the germline V gene are LNHDA and SQIVND (reference sequence). The V end lost 3 bases, the J end lost 0 bases, and 12 bases lay between the germline ends. CDR3 bases: TGTGCCAGTAGTATTGAGGGGACCCACTCCTACAATGAGCAGTTCTTC. Residues: CASSIEGTHSYNEQFF. The full variable domain, its missing parts supplied by reference TRBV19 and TRBJ2-1, is DGGITQSPKYLFRKEGQNVTLSCEQNLNHDAMYWYRQDPGQGLRLIYYSQIVNDFQKGDIAEGYSVSREKKESFPLTVTSAQKNPTAFYLCASSIEGTHSYNEQFFGPGTRLTVL.

This clonotype was found many times. The chain uses TRBV3-1 and TRBJ1-3, with D unclear. In germline, CDR1 is LGHDT, CDR2 YNNKEL (reference sequence). The CDR3 sequence is 20 residues long. With 0 bases removed from V and 5 bases from J, the gap between germline ends came to 26 bases. The CDR3 coding sequence is TGTGCCAGCAGCCAAGAGATCGGACTCAAGGCAAGCTCATTTAGAAACACCATATATTTT. This translates into CASSQEIGLKASSFRNTIYF. The full variable domain, its missing parts supplied by reference TRBV3-1 and TRBJ1-3, is DTAVSQTPKYLVTQMGNDKSIKCEQNLGHDTMYWYKQDSKKFLKIMFSYNNKELIINETVPNRFSPKSPDKAHLNLHINSLELGDSAVYFCASSQEIGLKASSFRNTIYFGEGSWLTVV.

This clonotype came up many times. The chain recombines TRBV7-2 with TRBJ2-7; no clear D gene. The germline gives CDR1 SGHTA, CDR2 FQGNSA. Trimming cost V 5 bases and J 3 bases, with 14 bases left between them. The CDR3 is 14 amino acids. The chain's CDR3 is CASSADGRVYEQYF. CDR3 DNA sequence: TGTGCCAGCAGCGCGGACGGTAGAGTCTACGAGCAGTACTTC.

This clonotype appeared many times. The V and J genes are TRBV24-1 and TRBJ2-1; D possibly matches TRBD1 or TRBD2 (5 bases each). Trimming left V 3 bases short and J 1 base short, with 12 bases between. Germline V gives CDR1 KGHDR, CDR2 SFDVKD. This CDR3 is built from 16 residues. The DNA of the CDR3 is TGTGCCACCAGTGATACCGGGACCGAGTCCTACAATGAGCAGTTCTTC. As protein: CATSDTGTESYNEQFF.

This clonotype has at least ten counts. The V call is TRBV19, the J call TRBJ1-6, with D tentatively TRBD1 (6 bases). Germline assignment: CDR1 LNHDA and CDR2 SQIVND (reference sequence). The CDR3 loop spans 19 amino acids. V lost 3 bases to trimming and J lost 5 bases, with 23 bases between them. The CDR3 DNA reads TGTGCCAGTAGTATCTCCATTCGAGCTACCGGGACACATAATTCACCCCTCCACTTT. Its protein is CASSISIRATGTHNSPLHF.